This TCR beta chain appears in the sequencing data of a study of cytomegalovirus exposure and HLA in healthy donors. Regarding donors, all were healthy bone marrow donors. Although they were nominally healthy when sampled, donors likely had unrecorded immune exposures. The PCR contained 60 Vbeta and 13 Jbeta primers. Produced via immunoSEQ multiplex PCR; TCRdb's table is partial and in-frame only. The data contain approximately 130,000 clones, more than 65% of them singletons. A word on this clone: The antigen remains undetermined.

The V gene's germline CDR1 is SGHDT and CDR2 YYEEEE. Trimming cost V 0 bases and J 4 bases; bases outside gene matches: 11. The CDR3 spans 17 residues. Overall study findings and caveats: Within an earlier analysis, most TCR beta V segments proved productive either about 90% or about 30% of the time. There was a cluster of highly shared sequence variants that was likely a sequencing artifact.

The J gene is TRBJ1-2, the V gene TRBV5-6; 8 positions agree with TRBD1. The sample comprised PBMCs. This clonotype was obtained from a man between 18 and 35 years old in good health and CMV-seronegative. This chain's CDR3 is CASSLVRTGLLSYGYTF. DNA for the CDR3: TGTGCCAGCAGCTTGGTCCGGACAGGGCTCCTCTCCTATGGCTACACCTTC.